The TCR beta chain described here comes from a study of CD8 T cells in Susac syndrome. Reverse transcription used roughly 0.5 to 1 ug RNA and random hexamers. MiXCR, applied by TCRdb to the immunoSEQ multiplex PCR reads, yields one record per CDR3 protein. Among roughly 130,000 distinct CDR3 sequences listed, around 95% were seen once. The CDR3 is 13 residues long. The V gene's germline CDR1 is DFQATT and CDR2 SNEGSKA (reference sequence). Trimming cost V 2 bases and J 5 bases, with 10 bases left between them. CD8+ and CD4+ blood T cells underwent TCR beta sequencing. Comments on this clonotype: Its matching antigen is unknown.

Findings and limits, study-wide: The study conceded that its TCR sequencing and HLA analysis involved relatively few individuals.

The material sequenced was CD4+ T cells from PBMCs. This clonotype originated in a human donor with multiple sclerosis. The J gene is TRBJ1-5, the V gene TRBV20-1, with a weak D call TRBD1 (5 bases). The CDR3 protein is CSARYGGDQPQHF. CDR3 nucleotides: TGCAGTGCTAGATACGGGGGGGATCAGCCCCAGCATTTT.